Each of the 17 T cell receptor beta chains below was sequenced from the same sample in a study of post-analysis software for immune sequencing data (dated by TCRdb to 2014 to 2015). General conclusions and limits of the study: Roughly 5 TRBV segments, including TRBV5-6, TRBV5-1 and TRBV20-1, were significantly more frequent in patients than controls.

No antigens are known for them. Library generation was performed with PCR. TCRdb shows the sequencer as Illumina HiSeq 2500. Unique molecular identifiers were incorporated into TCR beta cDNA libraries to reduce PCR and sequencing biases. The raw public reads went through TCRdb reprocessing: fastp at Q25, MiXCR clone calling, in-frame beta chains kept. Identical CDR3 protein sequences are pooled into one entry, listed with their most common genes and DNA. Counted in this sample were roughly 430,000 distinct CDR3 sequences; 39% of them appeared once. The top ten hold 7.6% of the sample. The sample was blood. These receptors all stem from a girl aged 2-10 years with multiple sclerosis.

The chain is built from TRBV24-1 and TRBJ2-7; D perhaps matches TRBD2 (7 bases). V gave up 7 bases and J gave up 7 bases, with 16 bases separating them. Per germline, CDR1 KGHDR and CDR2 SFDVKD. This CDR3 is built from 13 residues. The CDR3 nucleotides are TGTGCCACCAGCGGTGGGGGGGCCGGTGAGCAGTACTTC. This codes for CATSGGGAGEQYF.

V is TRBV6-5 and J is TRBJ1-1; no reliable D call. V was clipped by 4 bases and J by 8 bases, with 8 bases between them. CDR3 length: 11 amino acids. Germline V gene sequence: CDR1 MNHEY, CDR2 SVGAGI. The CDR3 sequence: CASSSAVEAFF. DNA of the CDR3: TGTGCCAGCAGTTCGGCGGTCGAAGCTTTCTTT.

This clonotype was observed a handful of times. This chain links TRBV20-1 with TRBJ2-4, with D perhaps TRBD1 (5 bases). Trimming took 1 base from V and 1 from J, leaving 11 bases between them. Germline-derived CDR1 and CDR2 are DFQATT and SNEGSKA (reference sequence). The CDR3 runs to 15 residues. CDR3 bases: TGCAGTGCTAGAGTGGCAGGGTGGGCCAAAAACATTCAGTACTTC. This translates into CSARVAGWAKNIQYF.

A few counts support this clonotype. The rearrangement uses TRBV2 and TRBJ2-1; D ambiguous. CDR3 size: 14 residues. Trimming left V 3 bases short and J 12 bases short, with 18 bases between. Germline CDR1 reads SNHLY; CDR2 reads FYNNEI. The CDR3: CASSDSPFPRAQFF. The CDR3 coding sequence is TGTGCCAGCAGTGACTCTCCCTTCCCTAGGGCGCAGTTCTTC.

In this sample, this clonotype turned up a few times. The CDR3 DNA sequence: TGTGCCACCAGCAGATTAGTAGGGAACTACGAGCAGTACTTC. Its translation is CATSRLVGNYEQYF. The chain employs TRBV15 and TRBJ2-7, with D unresolved. The germline V gene has CDR1 LNHNV and CDR2 YYDKDF (reference sequence). The V and J ends lost 2 bases and 3 bases respectively, with 11 bases between them. CDR3 length equals 14 residues.

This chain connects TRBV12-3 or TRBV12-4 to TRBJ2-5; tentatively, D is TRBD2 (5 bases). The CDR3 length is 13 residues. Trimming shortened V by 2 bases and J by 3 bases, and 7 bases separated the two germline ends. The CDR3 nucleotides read TGTGCCAGCAGTTTATGGGGAGAAGAGACCCAGTACTTC. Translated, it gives CASSLWGEETQYF.

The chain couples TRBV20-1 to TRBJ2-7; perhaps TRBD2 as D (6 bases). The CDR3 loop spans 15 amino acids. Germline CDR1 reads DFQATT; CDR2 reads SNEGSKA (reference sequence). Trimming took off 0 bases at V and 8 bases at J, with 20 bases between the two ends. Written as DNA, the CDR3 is TGCAGTGCTAGAGAGGGCGGGGAGTTCTCTACGAAGCAGTACTTC. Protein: CSAREGGEFSTKQYF.

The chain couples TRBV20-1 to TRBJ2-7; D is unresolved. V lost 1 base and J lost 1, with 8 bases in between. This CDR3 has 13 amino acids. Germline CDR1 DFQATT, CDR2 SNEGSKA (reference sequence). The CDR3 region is CSARAGLSYEQYF. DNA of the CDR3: TGCAGTGCTAGAGCGGGTCTTTCCTACGAGCAGTACTTC.

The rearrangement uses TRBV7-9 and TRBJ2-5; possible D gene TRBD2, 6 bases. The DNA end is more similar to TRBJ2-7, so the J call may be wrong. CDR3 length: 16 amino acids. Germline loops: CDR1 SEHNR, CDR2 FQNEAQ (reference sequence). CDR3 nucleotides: TGTGCCAGCAGCTTACAAGGCGGGGCAGGGAAGTGCGAGCAGTACTTC. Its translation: CASSLQGGAGKCEQYF.

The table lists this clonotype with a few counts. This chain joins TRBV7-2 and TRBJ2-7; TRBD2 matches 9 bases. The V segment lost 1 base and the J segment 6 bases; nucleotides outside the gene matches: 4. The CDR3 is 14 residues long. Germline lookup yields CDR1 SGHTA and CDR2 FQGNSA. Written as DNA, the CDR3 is TGTGCCAGCAGCTTAGTCGGCGGGGGGGCCGAGCAGTACTTC. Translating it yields CASSLVGGGAEQYF.

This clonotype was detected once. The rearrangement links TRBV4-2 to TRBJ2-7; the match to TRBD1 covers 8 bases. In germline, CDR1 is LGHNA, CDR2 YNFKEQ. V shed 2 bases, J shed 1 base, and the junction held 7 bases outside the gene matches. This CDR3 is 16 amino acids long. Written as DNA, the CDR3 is TGTGCCAGCAGCCAACAACTGGACAGGGTGTCCTACGAGCAGTACTTC. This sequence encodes CASSQQLDRVSYEQYF.

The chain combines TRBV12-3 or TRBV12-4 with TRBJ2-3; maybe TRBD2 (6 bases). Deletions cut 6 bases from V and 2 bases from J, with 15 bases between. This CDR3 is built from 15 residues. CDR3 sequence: CASRGPGEATDTQYF. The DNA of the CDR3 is TGTGCCAGCAGAGGGCCGGGAGAGGCCACAGATACGCAGTATTTT.

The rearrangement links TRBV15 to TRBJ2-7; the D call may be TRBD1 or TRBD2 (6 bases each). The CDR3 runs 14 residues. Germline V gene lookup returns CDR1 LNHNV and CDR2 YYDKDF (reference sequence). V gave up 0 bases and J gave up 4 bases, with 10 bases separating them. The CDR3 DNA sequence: TGTGCCACCAGCAGAGACGGGGGCGCGTACGAGCAGTACTTC. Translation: CATSRDGGAYEQYF.

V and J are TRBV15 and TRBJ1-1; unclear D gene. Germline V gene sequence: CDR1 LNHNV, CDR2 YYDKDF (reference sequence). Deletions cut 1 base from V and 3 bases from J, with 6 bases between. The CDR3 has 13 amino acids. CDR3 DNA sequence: TGTGCCACCAGCAGAGCAATAGACACTGAAGCTTTCTTT. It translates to CATSRAIDTEAFF.

The CDR3 here is CASSLGRVQSPLHF. In DNA, the CDR3 is TGCGCCAGCAGCTTGGGCAGGGTGCAATCACCCCTCCACTTT. The chain carries TRBV5-1 and TRBJ1-6; tentative D call: TRBD1 (5 bases). The CDR3 has 14 amino acids. The V and J ends lost 0 bases and 10 bases respectively, with 11 bases between them. Germline V lookup: CDR1 SGHRS, CDR2 YFSETQ.

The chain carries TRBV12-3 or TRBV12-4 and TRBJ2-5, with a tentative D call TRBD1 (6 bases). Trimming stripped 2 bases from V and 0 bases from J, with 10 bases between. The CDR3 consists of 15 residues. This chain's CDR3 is CASSLRTEYQETQYF. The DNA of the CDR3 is TGTGCCAGCAGTTTAAGGACAGAATACCAAGAGACCCAGTACTTC.

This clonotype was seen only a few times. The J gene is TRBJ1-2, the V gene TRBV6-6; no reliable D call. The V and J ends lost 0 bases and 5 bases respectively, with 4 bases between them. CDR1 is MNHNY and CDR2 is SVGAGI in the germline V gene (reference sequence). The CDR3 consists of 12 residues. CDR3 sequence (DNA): TGTGCCAGCAGTTACTCAGGGTATGGCTACACCTTC. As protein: CASSYSGYGYTF.